The rows below give T cell receptor beta chains drawn from one sample of a study of early T cells in non-severe SARS-CoV-2 infection. TCRdb processed the 5' RACE reads anew with MiXCR; each CDR3 protein has one entry. The table records about 83,000 distinct CDR3 sequences, 9% to 15% of them present only once. Sequenced input: whole blood. The origin of the receptors is an adult who was a healthcare worker with PCR-confirmed SARS-CoV-2 infection or an uninfected control (not recorded which). CDR3s include the opening cysteine and the closing phenylalanine or tryptophan. A D gene is named only where the DNA matches it firmly. Some rows have no size entry. The others give once, few or many, or a class for an expanded clone.

abundance	d_gene	v_gene	j_gene	CDR3aa	CDR3nt
medium-sized	NA	TRBV18	TRBJ1-6	CASSMGASSNSPLHF	TGTGCCAGCTCAATGGGGGCATCAAGTAATTCACCCCTCCACTTT
few	NA	TRBV12-3/TRBV12-4	TRBJ2-5	CASSLELGSPPGTQYF	TGTGCCAGCAGTTTAGAGCTCGGCTCGCCTCCGGGGACCCAGTACTTC
few	NA	TRBV18	TRBJ2-7	CASSLREPTYEQYF	TGTGCCAGCTCACTCCGGGAACCTACCTACGAGCAGTACTTC
many	NA	TRBV2	TRBJ1-5	CASTENRAGQPQHF	TGTGCCAGCACCGAGAACAGGGCCGGTCAGCCCCAGCATTTT
many	TRBD2	TRBV6-6	TRBJ2-3	CASSTPMGGGDTQYF	TGTGCCAGCAGTACCCCTATGGGGGGGGGAGATACGCAGTATTTT
few	TRBD1	TRBV20-1	TRBJ1-4	CSARDPGTGGGEKLFF	TGCAGTGCTAGAGATCCCGGGACAGGTGGAGGTGAAAAACTGTTTTTT
few	TRBD2	TRBV19	TRBJ2-3	CASSFMLAGGDTQYF	TGTGCCAGTAGTTTTATGCTAGCGGGAGGGGATACGCAGTATTTT
few	NA	TRBV6-1	TRBJ2-2	CASSGASGTGELFF	TGTGCCAGCAGTGGGGCAAGTGGCACCGGGGAGCTGTTTTTT
NA	TRBD1	TRBV13	TRBJ2-7	CASSEQGAREQYF	TGTGCCAGCAGCGAACAGGGGGCGCGGGAGCAGTACTTC
few	NA	TRBV7-2	TRBJ1-4	CASSLEPTQGEKLFF	TGTGCCAGCAGCTTAGAACCTACCCAGGGTGAAAAACTGTTTTTT
NA	NA	TRBV2	TRBJ1-5	CASKGQANQPQHF	TGTGCCAGCAAGGGGCAGGCGAATCAGCCCCAGCATTTT
NA	TRBD2	TRBV7-2	TRBJ2-7	CASSLSTSGAPYEQYF	TGTGCCAGCAGCTTATCGACTAGCGGGGCCCCCTACGAGCAGTACTTC
NA	TRBD2	TRBV4-3	TRBJ2-1	CASSHDLAGAYNEQFF	TGCGCCAGCAGCCACGACCTAGCGGGAGCCTACAATGAGCAGTTCTTC
many	NA	TRBV4-2	TRBJ1-1	CASSQDLGNTEAFF	TGTGCCAGCAGCCAAGATTTAGGGAACACTGAAGCTTTCTTT
few	TRBD1	TRBV6-4	TRBJ1-5	CASSETGGAGQPQHF	TGTGCCAGCAGCGAAACAGGGGGCGCAGGCCAGCCCCAGCATTTT
NA	NA	TRBV27	TRBJ2-3	CASSLRDRNASTDTQYF	TGTGCCAGCAGTTTACGTGACAGGAACGCCAGCACAGATACGCAGTATTTT
NA	NA	TRBV5-1	TRBJ2-2	CASTFKGLDRPGELFF	TGCGCCAGCACCTTCAAGGGTCTTGACCGCCCCGGGGAGCTGTTTTTT
few	TRBD1	TRBV19	TRBJ2-5	CANRSGQGKSQYF	TGTGCCAACAGATCGGGACAGGGAAAGTCCCAGTACTTC
NA	TRBD2	TRBV9	TRBJ2-5	CASSSSGRARETQYF	TGTGCCAGCAGCTCAAGCGGGAGGGCCAGGGAGACCCAGTACTTC
many	TRBD2	TRBV30	TRBJ2-7	CAWSVSRTGRAGEQYF	TGTGCCTGGAGTGTGAGTCGTACCGGGAGGGCGGGGGAGCAGTACTTC
few	TRBD1	TRBV15	TRBJ1-4	CATSGSGTGRYGNEKLFF	TGTGCCACCAGCGGGAGCGGGACAGGGAGGTATGGTAATGAAAAACTGTTTTTT
many	TRBD2	TRBV10-3	TRBJ2-7	CAISAPGLYSYEQYF	TGTGCCATCAGTGCCCCGGGACTATACTCCTACGAGCAGTACTTC
many	NA	TRBV4-1	TRBJ2-1	CASSRPRGVMSFRNNEQFF	TGCGCCAGCAGCCGCCCTAGAGGGGTTATGTCCTTTCGAAACAATGAGCAGTTCTTC
many	NA	TRBV12-3/TRBV12-4	TRBJ1-5	CASTPPGAEDQPQHF	TGTGCCAGCACCCCGCCCGGGGCGGAGGATCAGCCCCAGCATTTT
NA	TRBD2	TRBV7-9	TRBJ2-1	CATREVTYNEQFF	TGTGCCACCCGGGAGGTAACCTACAATGAGCAGTTCTTC
NA	NA	TRBV5-1	TRBJ2-3	CASSLVGREDTQYF	TGCGCCAGCAGCCTGGTTGGGAGAGAAGATACGCAGTATTTT
few	NA	TRBV7-2	TRBJ2-1	CASSPGTTHEQFF	TGTGCCAGCAGCCCCGGGACAACTCATGAGCAGTTCTTC
NA	NA	TRBV6-6	TRBJ2-7	CASSSGSFYEQYF	TGTGCCAGCAGTTCCGGGAGTTTCTACGAGCAGTACTTC
NA	NA	TRBV20-1	TRBJ2-3	CSARQPTLGTSTDTQYF	TGCAGTGCTAGACAACCCACGTTGGGAACAAGCACAGATACGCAGTATTTT
NA	NA	TRBV11-2	TRBJ2-1	CASSLDALTAHEQFF	TGTGCCAGCAGCTTAGATGCACTCACCGCCCATGAGCAGTTCTTC
few	NA	TRBV5-1	TRBJ2-3	CASSSSGTSTDTQYF	TGCGCCAGCAGCTCCTCCGGGACTAGCACAGATACGCAGTATTTT
many	TRBD2	TRBV5-1	TRBJ2-2	CASSRGVTITGELFF	TGCGCCAGCAGCCGGGGGGTAACGATCACCGGGGAGCTGTTTTTT
few	TRBD1	TRBV7-9	TRBJ2-3	CASSPQGTGWVTQYF	TGTGCCAGCAGCCCTCAAGGGACAGGTTGGGTTACGCAGTATTTT